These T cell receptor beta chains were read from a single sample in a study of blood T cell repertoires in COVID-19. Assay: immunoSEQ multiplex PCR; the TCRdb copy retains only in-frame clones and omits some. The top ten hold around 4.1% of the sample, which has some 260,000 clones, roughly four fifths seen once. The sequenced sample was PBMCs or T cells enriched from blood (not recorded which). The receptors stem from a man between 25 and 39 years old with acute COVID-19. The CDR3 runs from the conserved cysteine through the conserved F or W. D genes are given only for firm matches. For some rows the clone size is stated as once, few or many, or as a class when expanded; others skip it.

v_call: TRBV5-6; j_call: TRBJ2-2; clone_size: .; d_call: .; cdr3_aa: CASSLAGSGWPGELFF; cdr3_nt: TGTGCCAGCAGCTTGGCCGGTTCGGGGTGGCCCGGGGAGCTGTTTTTT
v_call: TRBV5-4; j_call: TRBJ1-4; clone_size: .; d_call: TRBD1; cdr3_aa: CASSLRTGGDHEKLFF; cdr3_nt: TGTGCCAGCAGCCTCAGGACAGGGGGCGATCATGAAAAACTGTTTTTT
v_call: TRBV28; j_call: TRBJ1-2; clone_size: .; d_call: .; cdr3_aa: CASSLAYNYGYTF; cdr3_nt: TGTGCCAGCAGTTTGGCTTATAACTATGGCTACACCTTC
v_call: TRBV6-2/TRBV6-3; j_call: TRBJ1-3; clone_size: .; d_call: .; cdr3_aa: CASSLFLGSSGNTIYF; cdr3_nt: TGTGCCAGCAGCTTATTCCTGGGGAGCTCTGGAAACACCATATATTTT
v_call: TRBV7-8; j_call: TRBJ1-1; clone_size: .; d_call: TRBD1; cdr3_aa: CASSPRQGRPTEAFF; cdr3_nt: TGTGCCAGCAGCCCGAGACAGGGGAGGCCCACTGAAGCTTTCTTT
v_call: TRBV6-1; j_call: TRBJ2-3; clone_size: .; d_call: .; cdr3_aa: CASSDFVAGSTDTQYF; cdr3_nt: TGTGCCAGCAGTGATTTTGTCGCGGGATCCACAGATACGCAGTATTTT
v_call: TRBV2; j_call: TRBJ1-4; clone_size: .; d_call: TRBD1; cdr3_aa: CASGTGGWEKLFF; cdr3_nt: TGTGCCAGCGGGACAGGGGGCTGGGAAAAACTGTTTTTT
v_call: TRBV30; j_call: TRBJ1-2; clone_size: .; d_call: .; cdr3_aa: CAWREGYGAQTANYGYTF; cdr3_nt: TGTGCCTGGAGGGAGGGATATGGGGCCCAGACCGCTAACTATGGCTACACCTTC
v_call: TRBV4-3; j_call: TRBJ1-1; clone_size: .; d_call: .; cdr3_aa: CASSPTGGSLNTEAFF; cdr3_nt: TGCGCCAGCAGCCCTACGGGGGGCTCGTTGAACACTGAAGCTTTCTTT
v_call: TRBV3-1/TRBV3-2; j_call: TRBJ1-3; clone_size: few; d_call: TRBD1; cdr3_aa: CASSRGQGAGNTIYF; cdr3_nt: TGTGCCAGCAGTCGTGGACAGGGGGCAGGAAACACCATATATTTT
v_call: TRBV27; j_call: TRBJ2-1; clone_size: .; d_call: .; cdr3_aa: CASSFRDEQFF; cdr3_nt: TGTGCCAGCAGTTTTAGAGATGAGCAGTTCTTC
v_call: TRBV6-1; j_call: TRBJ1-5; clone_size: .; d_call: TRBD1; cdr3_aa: CASSAQGDRVHNQPQHF; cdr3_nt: TGTGCCAGCAGTGCCCAGGGGGACAGGGTGCACAATCAGCCCCAGCATTTT
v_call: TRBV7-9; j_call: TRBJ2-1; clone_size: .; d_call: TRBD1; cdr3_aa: CASSAPTGGDEQFF; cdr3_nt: TGTGCCAGCAGCGCCCCGACAGGGGGCGATGAGCAGTTCTTC
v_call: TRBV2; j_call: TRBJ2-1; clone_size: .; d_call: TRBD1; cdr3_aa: CASSTSRQGTYNEQFF; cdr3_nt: TGTGCCAGCAGTACCAGTCGACAGGGGACCTACAATGAGCAGTTCTTC
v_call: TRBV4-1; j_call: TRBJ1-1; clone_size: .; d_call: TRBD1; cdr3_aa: CASSQGRGRVDTEAFF; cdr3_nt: TGCGCCAGCAGCCAAGGCAGGGGGCGTGTGGACACTGAAGCTTTCTTT
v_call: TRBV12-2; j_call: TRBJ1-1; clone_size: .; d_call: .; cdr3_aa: CASRSRWLRDGRDTEAFF; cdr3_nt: TGTGCAAGTCGCTCAAGGTGGCTCCGGGACGGGAGGGACACTGAAGCTTTCTTT
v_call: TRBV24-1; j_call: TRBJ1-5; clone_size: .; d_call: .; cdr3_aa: CATSSGIAPQHF; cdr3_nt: TGTGCCACCAGTTCGGGAATTGCGCCCCAGCATTTT
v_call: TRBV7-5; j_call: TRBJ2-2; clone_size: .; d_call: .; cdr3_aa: CARSLDTSGRATGELFF; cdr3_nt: TGTGCCAGAAGCTTAGATACTAGCGGGAGGGCCACCGGGGAGCTGTTTTTT
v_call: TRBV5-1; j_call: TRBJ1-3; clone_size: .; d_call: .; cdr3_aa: CASSVSSGFSGNTIYF; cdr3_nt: TGTGCCAGCAGCGTGTCCTCAGGGTTCTCTGGAAACACCATATATTTT
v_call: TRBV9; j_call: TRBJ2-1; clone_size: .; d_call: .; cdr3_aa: CASSATAQGYNEQFF; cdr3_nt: TGTGCCAGCAGCGCCACCGCACAGGGATACAATGAGCAGTTCTTC
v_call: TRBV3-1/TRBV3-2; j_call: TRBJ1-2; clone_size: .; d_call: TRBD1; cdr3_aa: CASSHPGGTSSGYTF; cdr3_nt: TGTGCCAGCAGCCATCCAGGGGGGACGTCTTCTGGCTACACCTTC
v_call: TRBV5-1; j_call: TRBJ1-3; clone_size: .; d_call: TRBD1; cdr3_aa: CASSLVLAGGGNTIYF; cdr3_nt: TGCGCCAGCAGCTTGGTTCTGGCAGGGGGAGGAAACACCATATATTTT
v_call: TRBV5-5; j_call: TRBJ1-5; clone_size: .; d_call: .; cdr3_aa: CASSPNTGFNQPQHF; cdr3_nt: TGTGCCAGCAGCCCAAATACAGGGTTCAATCAGCCCCAGCATTTT
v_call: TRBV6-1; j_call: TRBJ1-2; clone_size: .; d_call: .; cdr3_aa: CASSEEFWDKRGYTF; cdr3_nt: TGTGCCAGCAGTGAAGAGTTTTGGGACAAAAGAGGCTACACCTTC
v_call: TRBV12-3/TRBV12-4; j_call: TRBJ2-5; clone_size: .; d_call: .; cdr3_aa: CASSPEETQYF; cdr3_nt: TGTGCCAGCAGCCCTGAAGAGACCCAGTACTTC
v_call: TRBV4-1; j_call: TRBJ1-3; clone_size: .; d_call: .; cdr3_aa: CASSQVRAGNTIYF; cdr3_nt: TGCGCCAGCAGCCAAGTAAGAGCTGGAAACACCATATATTTT
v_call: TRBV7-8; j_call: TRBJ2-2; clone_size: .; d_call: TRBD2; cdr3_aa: CASSLRTSGPGELFF; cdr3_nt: TGTGCCAGCAGCTTACGGACTAGCGGGCCCGGGGAGCTGTTTTTT
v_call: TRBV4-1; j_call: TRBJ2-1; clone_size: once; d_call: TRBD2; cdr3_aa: CASSPGTSGRTAEQFF; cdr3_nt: TGCGCCAGCAGCCCGGGGACTAGCGGGAGGACAGCTGAGCAGTTCTTC
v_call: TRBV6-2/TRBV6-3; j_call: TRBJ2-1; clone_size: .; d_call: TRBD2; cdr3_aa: CASSPRLRGRDNEQFF; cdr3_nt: TGTGCCAGCAGCCCCCGACTGCGGGGGAGGGACAATGAGCAGTTCTTC
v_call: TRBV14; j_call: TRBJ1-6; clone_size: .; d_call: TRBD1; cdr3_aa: CASEQRRWDRIFSYNSPLHF; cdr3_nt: TGTGCCAGCGAACAACGGAGATGGGACAGGATTTTTTCCTATAATTCACCCCTCCACTTT
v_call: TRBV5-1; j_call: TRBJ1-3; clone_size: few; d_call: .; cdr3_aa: CASSLWIGTTAGNTIYF; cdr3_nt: TGCGCCAGCAGCCTTTGGATCGGGACAACGGCTGGAAACACCATATATTTT
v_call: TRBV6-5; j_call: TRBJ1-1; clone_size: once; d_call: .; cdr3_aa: CASRRDTWNTEAFF; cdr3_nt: TGTGCCAGCAGGAGGGACACATGGAACACTGAAGCTTTCTTT
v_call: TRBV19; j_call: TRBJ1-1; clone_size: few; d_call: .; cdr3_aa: CASSITPGNTEAFF; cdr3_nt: TGTGCCAGTAGTATTACCCCCGGTAACACTGAAGCTTTCTTT
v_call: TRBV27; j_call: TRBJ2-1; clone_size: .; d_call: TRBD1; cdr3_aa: CASRGDRAPNNEQFF; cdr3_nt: TGTGCCAGCAGGGGGGACAGGGCTCCTAACAATGAGCAGTTCTTC
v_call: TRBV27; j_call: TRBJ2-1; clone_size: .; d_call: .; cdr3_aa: CASIPTGGSSYNEQFF; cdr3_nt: TGTGCCAGCATCCCGACGGGGGGCAGCTCCTACAATGAGCAGTTCTTC
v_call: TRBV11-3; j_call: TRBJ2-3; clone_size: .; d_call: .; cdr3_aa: CASSLDRQVSTDTQYF; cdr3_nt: TGTGCCAGCAGCTTAGATAGGCAGGTCAGCACAGATACGCAGTATTTT
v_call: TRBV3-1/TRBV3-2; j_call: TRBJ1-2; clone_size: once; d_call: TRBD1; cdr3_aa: CASSPRQGSYGYTF; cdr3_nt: TGTGCCAGCAGCCCTCGACAGGGGTCCTATGGCTACACCTTC